The rows below give T cell receptor beta chains drawn from one sample of a study of a mutant IDH1 vaccine in newly diagnosed glioma. TCRdb's copy holds only in-frame clones and misses some; the assay was immunoSEQ multiplex PCR. The sample records 59,000 or so clones, 75% to 95% being singletons. The sequencing here drew on PBMCs, taken from a glioma patient treated with radiotherapy, temozolomide or both. These TCRs come from a middle-aged man with glioma. Both conserved end residues are part of each CDR3. D genes are given only for firm matches. Clone sizes are given selectively: once, few, many, or a class where the clone is expanded.

TRBJ1-6,-,TRBV7-2,-,TGTGCCAGCAGGGAACAGGGTCCGGCTTCACCCCTCCACTTT,CASREQGPASPLHF
TRBJ2-7,-,TRBV10-2,TRBD1,TGCGCCAGCAGTGAAACAGGGGGCAGGGTCGAGCAGTACTTC,CASSETGGRVEQYF
TRBJ2-5,-,TRBV5-5,-,TGTGCCAGCAGCAGATCGGACAGCCAAGAGACCCAGTACTTC,CASSRSDSQETQYF
TRBJ2-3,-,TRBV7-2,-,TGTGCCAGCAGCTTAGGAGGCACAGATACGCAGTATTTT,CASSLGGTDTQYF
TRBJ2-5,-,TRBV2,-,TGTGCCAGCAGTGAATATACAGCCATAGAGACCCAGTACTTC,CASSEYTAIETQYF
TRBJ1-3,-,TRBV30,-,TGTGCCTGGAGTAAAGGAGGGGCTGGAAACACCATATATTTT,CAWSKGGAGNTIYF
TRBJ2-5,-,TRBV28,TRBD1,TGTGCCAGCGCCCCCCAGACAGGGGGCGAAGAGACCCAGTACTTC,CASAPQTGGEETQYF
TRBJ2-3,-,TRBV7-9,-,TGTGCCAGCAGCTTAGCGCTAGCGAGATATACAGATACGCAGTATTTT,CASSLALARYTDTQYF
TRBJ2-5,-,TRBV28,-,TGTGCCAGCAGTTCACCCCCCAGGGGGCCGGCTAGCGGGATTCAAGAGACCCAGTACTTC,CASSSPPRGPASGIQETQYF
TRBJ2-6,-,TRBV5-1,-,TGCGCCAGCAGCTTGGGTGCTGGGGCCAACGTCCTGACTTTC,CASSLGAGANVLTF
TRBJ1-4,-,TRBV6-6,-,TGTGCCAGCAGTGATACAGGGACCGCGGGTGAAAAACTGTTTTTT,CASSDTGTAGEKLFF
TRBJ1-2,-,TRBV13,TRBD1,TGTGCCAGCAGCCTCAGGGGGAGGGGTGGCTACACCTTC,CASSLRGRGGYTF
TRBJ1-4,-,TRBV7-9,-,TGTGCCAGCAGCCGGGACGGCCCTAATGAAAAACTGTTTTTT,CASSRDGPNEKLFF
TRBJ1-6,-,TRBV6-5,TRBD1,TGTGCCAGCAGTTACGACAGGGTGGATTCACCCCTCCACTTT,CASSYDRVDSPLHF
TRBJ2-2,-,TRBV7-9,-,TGTGCCAGCAGCTCTCCTGGGCAGGAATGGGTGACCGGGGAGCTGTTTTTT,CASSSPGQEWVTGELFF
TRBJ2-2,-,TRBV4-2,-,TGTGCCAGCAGCCCCCCAGTGGCCACCGGGGAGCTGTTTTTT,CASSPPVATGELFF
TRBJ2-3,once,TRBV29-1,-,TGCAGCGCTGGGGGGGGCGGTACGCAGTATTTT,CSAGGGGTQYF
TRBJ1-1,-,TRBV6-5,-,TGTGCCAGCAGTTACTCGAGGGCCTCGAACACTGAAGCTTTCTTT,CASSYSRASNTEAFF
TRBJ2-7,-,TRBV7-6,-,TGTGCCAGCAGCGACAGTGGTGTCGAGCAGTACTTC,CASSDSGVEQYF
TRBJ1-5,-,TRBV7-8,-,TGTGCCAGCAGCTTAGATCCTGGCTGGAATCAGCCCCAGCATTTT,CASSLDPGWNQPQHF
TRBJ2-7,-,TRBV7-9,-,TGTGCCAGCAGCCCAAGGACAGGGAGGGACTCCTACGAGCAGTACTTC,CASSPRTGRDSYEQYF
TRBJ2-3,once,TRBV5-1,TRBD1,TGCGCCAGCAGCTTTACAGGGGAGAGGACAGATACGCAGTATTTT,CASSFTGERTDTQYF
TRBJ2-7,-,TRBV5-1,-,TGCGCCAGCAGCTTGGCCGGGGGCAACTCCTACGAGCAGTACTTC,CASSLAGGNSYEQYF
TRBJ2-7,-,TRBV6-5,-,TGTACCACCCTCCCGGGACACCTAAACGAGCAGTACTTC,CTTLPGHLNEQYF
TRBJ2-6,once,TRBV7-3,-,TGTGCCAGCAGCTTAATGAGCTCTGGGGCCAACGTCCTGACTTTC,CASSLMSSGANVLTF
TRBJ2-7,-,TRBV7-9,-,TGTGCCAGCAGCCCTCCATACCCCGATCGGATGTACGAGCAGTACTTC,CASSPPYPDRMYEQYF
TRBJ2-2,-,TRBV5-1,-,TGCGCCAGCAGCAAGGACAGTAGAGTTGGGACCGGGGAGCTGTTTTTT,CASSKDSRVGTGELFF